This T cell receptor (beta chain) was documented in a study of lymphopenia after photon versus proton radiotherapy. Regarding the study as a whole: Better survival with proton therapy was suggested as possible, not demonstrated. Proton therapy kept repertoires fairly stable, unlike photons, which gained effector/memory cells.

Produced via immunoSEQ multiplex PCR; TCRdb's table is partial and in-frame only. The sample lists approximately 25,000 clones, roughly 87% occurring once. Turning to this clone: The antigen remains unidentified.

Material: peripheral blood, obtained from a patient treated with photon-based radiotherapy. This TCR came from a man between 45 and 60 years old with gastric cancer.

The CDR3 nucleotides are TGTGCCAGCAGCGTAGCTTCGGGGGGCAATCAGCCCCAGCATTTT. Protein: CASSVASGGNQPQHF. The chain has TRBV9 and TRBJ1-5; D perhaps matches TRBD1 (5 bases). CDR3 size: 15 residues. Germline V gives CDR1 SGDLS, CDR2 YYNGEE. V was shortened by 0 bases and J by 2 bases, with 9 bases between the two germline ends.